The clone carrying this T cell receptor (beta chain) was detected a few times. Each CDR3 protein gets one entry after TCRdb re-called the 5' RACE reads with MiXCR. The data hold about 290,000 distinct CDR3 sequences, with 8.5% to 9.5% observed a single time. These data are taken from a study of identical twins. Germline V CDR1 and CDR2: DFQATT, SNEGSKA (reference sequence). The CDR3 has 16 amino acids. V shed 6 bases, J shed 2 bases, and the junction held 10 bases outside the gene matches. These data were also reused for a study on yellow fever vaccine responses in identical twins.

Specimen: CD8+ T cells sorted from blood. This clonotype was sampled from a woman in her late teens or twenties in good health. The chain is built from TRBV20-1 and TRBJ2-5; 12 bases agree with TRBD2. CDR3 sequence reads: CSARLAGDLGQETQYF. The CDR3 region has the DNA TGCAGTGCCCGACTAGCGGGAGATCTTGGTCAAGAGACCCAGTACTTC.